The next 12 T cell receptor beta chains were all read from a single sample in a study of shared clonotypes between healthy human individuals. Sequenced by immunoSEQ multiplex PCR; TCRdb stores in-frame clones only, minus some. The data show about 590,000 clones, 95% to 96% seen once. Naive CD8 cells lacked CD45RO, underwent positive selection for CCR7 and left out terminally differentiated effector memory CD45RA+ cells. Sequencing input: naive CD8+ T cells sorted from blood. The receptor source for this set is a woman aged 25-40 years in good health.

The rearrangement uses TRBV5-5 and TRBJ2-2; D is undetermined. The CDR3 length is 18 residues. CDR1 and CDR2 (germline): SGHKS, YYEKEE (reference sequence). V lost 0 bases and J 2 bases, leaving 17 bases between the germline ends. The CDR3 nucleotides are TGTGCCAGCAGCTTGGCTAGATTGGGTGCCCTAAACACCGGGGAGCTGTTTTTT. The encoded protein is CASSLARLGALNTGELFF.

This clone was picked up one time. The rearrangement joins TRBV7-9 to TRBJ2-3, with 11 nucleotides matching TRBD2. Trimming cost V 1 base and J 4 bases; bases outside gene matches: 4. CDR1 and CDR2 from the germline V gene are SEHNR and FQNEAQ (reference sequence). The CDR3 is 16 amino acids. CDR3 protein: CASSLGVSGRADTQYF. The CDR3 nucleotides read TGTGCCAGCAGCTTAGGAGTTAGCGGGAGGGCAGATACGCAGTATTTT.

The chain has TRBV27 and TRBJ1-5; TRBD1 is a possible D gene (6 bases). This CDR3 comprises 16 residues. The germline V gene has CDR1 MNHEY and CDR2 SMNVEV (reference sequence). V was pared by 1 base and J by 5 bases, with 15 bases between. The CDR3 protein is CASSLFVGRGDQPQHF. The DNA of the CDR3 is TGTGCCAGCAGTTTATTTGTAGGTAGGGGGGATCAGCCCCAGCATTTT.

The chain joins TRBV15 to TRBJ1-5; D is unresolved. Deletions cut 8 bases from V and 5 bases from J, with 19 bases between. CDR3 length: 15 amino acids. Per the germline V gene, CDR1 is LNHNV and CDR2 is YYDKDF (reference sequence). CDR3 DNA: TGTGCCACCTCGGAGAGGGCAGAAGGAGATCAGCCCCAGCATTTT. Amino acid sequence: CATSERAEGDQPQHF.

The chain couples TRBV28 to TRBJ2-7; perhaps TRBD1 as D (7 bases). The CDR3 runs to 13 residues. Germline loops: CDR1 MDHEN, CDR2 SYDVKM. With 3 bases removed from V and 4 bases from J, the gap between germline ends came to 10 bases. The CDR3 reads CASSLQGGYEQYF. The CDR3 nucleotides are TGTGCCAGCAGTTTGCAGGGGGGATACGAGCAGTACTTC.

This clone came up once. The rearrangement links TRBV10-3 to TRBJ2-7; 7 bases align to TRBD2. CDR3 length: 15 amino acids. Germline V gene data show CDR1 as ENHRY and CDR2 as SYGVKD. The V and J ends lost 6 bases and 3 bases, in that order; junction bases with no gene match: 11. The DNA of the CDR3 is TGTGCCATCAGCGACGGAGCGGGATCCTACTACGAGCAGTACTTC. Protein: CAISDGAGSYYEQYF.

V and J are TRBV7-2 and TRBJ1-1; weak D call: TRBD1 (5 bases). The CDR3 has 14 residues. From germline, CDR1 is SGHTA and CDR2 FQGNSA. V lost 6 bases, J lost 5 bases, and 16 bases lay in between. DNA for the CDR3: TGTGCCAGCAGACTCGGGGCGGGGGGAACTGAAGCTTTCTTT. Translating gives CASRLGAGGTEAFF. Using reference TRBV7-2 and TRBJ1-1 for the parts outside the CDR3, the full variable domain is GAGVSQSPSNKVTEKGKDVELRCDPISGHTALYWYRQSLGQGLEFLIYFQGNSAPDKSGLPSDRFSAERTGGSVSTLTIQRTQQEDSAVYLCASRLGAGGTEAFFGQGTRLTVV.

The chain recombines TRBV20-1 with TRBJ2-2; D is ambiguous. This CDR3 comprises 11 residues. The germline CDR1 and CDR2 sequences are DFQATT and SNEGSKA (reference sequence). Trimming removed 3 bases from V and 3 bases from J, with 2 bases in between. The DNA of the CDR3 is TGCAGTGCTAGGGACACCGGGGAGCTGTTTTTT. Its translation: CSARDTGELFF.

V is TRBV28 and J is TRBJ1-2, with 7 positions matching TRBD1. The CDR3 length is 15 residues. Germline values: CDR1 MDHEN, CDR2 SYDVKM. The trim removed 5 bases at V and 3 bases at J, leaving 9 bases unmatched. The CDR3 spells CASSRTGGSHYGYTF. The CDR3 nucleotides read TGTGCCAGCAGTAGGACAGGCGGGTCACACTATGGCTACACCTTC.

The V gene is TRBV6-5, the J gene TRBJ1-1; the match to TRBD1 covers 9 bases. This CDR3 has 14 amino acids. V shed 6 bases and J 5 bases; nucleotides not matched to a gene: 7. Germline CDR1 and CDR2: MNHEY and SVGAGI. In DNA form, the CDR3 reads TGTGCCAGCAGCCACAGGGGGCTATTTACTGAAGCTTTCTTT. Encoded protein: CASSHRGLFTEAFF.

The V and J genes are TRBV7-9 and TRBJ2-7; 11 bases agree with TRBD1. The V gene end was trimmed by 5 bases and the J gene end by 5 bases; junction bases not matched to a gene: 8. Germline loops: CDR1 SEHNR, CDR2 FQNEAQ (reference sequence). The CDR3 totals 15 residues. The CDR3 region has the DNA TGTGCCAGCAGCAACAGGACAGGGGGCTTACACGAGCAGTACTTC. Its translation is CASSNRTGGLHEQYF.

The chain has TRBV28 and TRBJ2-2; unclear D gene. Trimming pared 9 bases from V and 5 bases from J, leaving 4 bases between. In germline, CDR1 is MDHEN, CDR2 SYDVKM. CDR3 length: 10 amino acids. The CDR3 sequence is CARGTGELFF. The CDR3, as DNA: TGTGCCAGAGGGACCGGGGAGCTGTTTTTT.